A selection of T cell receptor beta chains follows, all from one sample in a study of T cells after yellow fever vaccination. TCRdb itself ran the 5' RACE reads through MiXCR, one entry per CDR3 protein. The data hold 250,000 to 350,000 distinct CDR3 sequences, with around 4.5% observed a single time. Sequenced here: PBMCs, sampled 15 days after the yellow fever booster vaccination. These receptors came from a man aged 18 to 30 who received the YFV17D yellow fever vaccine. The CDR3 runs from the conserved cysteine through the conserved F or W. The D gene is left open where the match is weak. Size tells how often a clone was seen (once, few, many) or the class of an expanded clone, and some rows leave it out.

j_call d_call v_call clone_size cdr3_nt cdr3_aa
TRBJ2-3 TRBD2 TRBV3-1 many TGTGCCAGCAGCCTGACTAGCGGGGAAGATACGCAGTATTTT CASSLTSGEDTQYF
TRBJ2-2 TRBD1 TRBV7-6 - TGTGCCAGTACAGGGGGGAACACCGGGGAGCTGTTTTTT CASTGGNTGELFF
TRBJ2-5 TRBD2 TRBV7-2 - TGTGCCAGCAGCTTTATAGCGGGGGAGTGGCAAGAGACCCAGTACTTC CASSFIAGEWQETQYF
TRBJ2-3 - TRBV15 many TGTGCCACCAGCAGAGGTGGAGGGGCCCGCCCAGATACGCAGTATTTT CATSRGGGARPDTQYF
TRBJ1-1 TRBD1 TRBV13 many TGTGCCAGCAGCTACAGGGGGTTGAACACTGAAGCTTTCTTT CASSYRGLNTEAFF
TRBJ2-5 TRBD2 TRBV7-2 many TGTGCCAGCAGCTTTGGGGGGACTACCCAAGAGACCCAGTACTTC CASSFGGTTQETQYF
TRBJ2-3 TRBD1 TRBV6-4 many TGTGCCCCCCAGGGGGAAGGTACGCAGTATTTT CAPQGEGTQYF
TRBJ2-5 - TRBV20-1 few TGCAGTGCTGGCCATCTAGGACAAGAGACCCAGTACTTC CSAGHLGQETQYF
TRBJ2-7 - TRBV2 few TGTGCCAGCAGTGAAGGGGATGGGAACAGGTATTTGACCTACGAGCAGTACTTC CASSEGDGNRYLTYEQYF
TRBJ1-1 - TRBV29-1 many TGCAGCGTAAGCACCGACAGGCATACTGAAGCTTTCTTT CSVSTDRHTEAFF
TRBJ2-2 TRBD1 TRBV15 - TGTGCCACCAAAACAGGGGTCCGGGGGGAGCTGTTTTTT CATKTGVRGELFF
TRBJ2-1 - TRBV20-1 many TGCAGTGTTAGCCGCAGGGCTGCCGAGCAGTTCTTC CSVSRRAAEQFF
TRBJ2-3 - TRBV6-2/TRBV6-3 many TGTGCCAGCAGTTTGTCCCGCCAGCGGCGCGCAGATACGCAGTATTTT CASSLSRQRRADTQYF
TRBJ2-5 TRBD2 TRBV12-3/TRBV12-4 - TGTGCCAGCAGTTTGTCTAGCGGGGGGGGACAAGAGACCCAGTACTTC CASSLSSGGGQETQYF
TRBJ2-3 TRBD1 TRBV5-1 many TGCGCCAGCAGCTTCGCGCCGGGACAGGGAGACACGCAGTATTTT CASSFAPGQGDTQYF
TRBJ2-3 - TRBV12-3/TRBV12-4 many TGTGCCAGCAGTTTCCGCCTCCCAGATACGCAGTATTTT CASSFRLPDTQYF
TRBJ2-7 TRBD1 TRBV5-1 - TGCGCCAGCAGCGCCGGGACAGGGCCTACCCACGAGCAGTACTTC CASSAGTGPTHEQYF
TRBJ2-3 TRBD2 TRBV5-4 few TGTGCCAGCAGACGGACTAGCGGGGGGCCCACAGATACGCAGTATTTT CASRRTSGGPTDTQYF
TRBJ1-1 - TRBV27 - TGTGCCAGCAGTCGCCCCGATTGGGGAAGAGCGGGCACTGAAGCTTTCTTT CASSRPDWGRAGTEAFF
TRBJ2-1 - TRBV3-1 many TGTGCCAGCAGCCAATCAAGGGTGTCCGAGCAGTTCTTC CASSQSRVSEQFF
TRBJ2-2 - TRBV5-1 - TGCGCCAGCAGCACCTATAGGGGCGCCGGGGAGCTGTTTTTT CASSTYRGAGELFF
TRBJ2-2 TRBD1 TRBV2 many TGTGCCAGCAGGGGACAGGGAGGCGGGGAGCTGTTTTTT CASRGQGGGELFF
TRBJ1-1 - TRBV5-5 many TGTGCCAGCAGCTTATCGTACACTGAAGCTTTCTTT CASSLSYTEAFF
TRBJ1-1 - TRBV5-1 few TGCGCCAGCAGCTTGGCCAACGGGGACACTGAAGCTTTCTTT CASSLANGDTEAFF
TRBJ2-5 TRBD2 TRBV5-1 many TGCGCCAGCAGCTTGAGCGCGGGGGGCCTACAAGAGACCCAGTACTTC CASSLSAGGLQETQYF
TRBJ1-1 - TRBV6-5 many TGTGCCAGCAGCTCCGGACGGGACGAAGCTTTCTTT CASSSGRDEAFF
TRBJ1-1 - TRBV5-1 many TGCGCCAGCAGCCTTGGACCGGGTAAGAACACTGAAGCTTTCTTT CASSLGPGKNTEAFF
TRBJ2-1 - TRBV4-3 - TGCGCCAGCAGCCAAGATCTGTCGAATAATGAGCAGTTCTTC CASSQDLSNNEQFF
TRBJ2-5 TRBD1 TRBV7-9 - TGTGCCAGCAGCATAACGACAGGGGTCGGGGAGACCCAGTACTTC CASSITTGVGETQYF
TRBJ2-5 - TRBV11-2 many TGTGCCAGCAGCTTAGTCGCACCCCAAGAGACCCAGTACTTC CASSLVAPQETQYF
TRBJ2-1 - TRBV6-2/TRBV6-3 few TGTGCCAGCAGTTACGCGGACGGCGCGTCCAATGAGCAGTTCTTC CASSYADGASNEQFF
TRBJ2-2 TRBD2 TRBV5-1 many TGCGCCAGCAGCACCGGACTAGCGGGGGGCGTCACCGGGGAGCTGTTTTTT CASSTGLAGGVTGELFF
TRBJ2-3 - TRBV5-1 few TGCGCCAGCGAATCTACGCCTCTGGGGGATACGCAGTATTTT CASESTPLGDTQYF
TRBJ2-7 TRBD2 TRBV4-2 - TGTGCCAGCAGCCCGGGACTAGCGGGGGGGTGGCTCGAGCAGTACTTC CASSPGLAGGWLEQYF
TRBJ1-1 - TRBV12-3/TRBV12-4 - TGTGCCAGCAGTTTAAATCCGGACACTGAAGCTTTCTTT CASSLNPDTEAFF
TRBJ1-1 TRBD1 TRBV11-2 few TGTGCCAGCAGCCTGCGGCCGGGACAGGGAGTGACAGCTTTCTTT CASSLRPGQGVTAFF
TRBJ1-6 - TRBV2 many TGTGCCAGCAGGGCACTGAGCTCCTATAATTCACCCCTCCACTTT CASRALSSYNSPLHF
TRBJ1-4 - TRBV5-1 many TGCGCCAGCAGCCCGACAGGATTTCATGAAAAACTGTTTTTT CASSPTGFHEKLFF
TRBJ2-2 TRBD1 TRBV20-1 many TGCAGTGCAACGGGACAGGGACAGATGCGGAACACCGGGGAGCTGTTTTTT CSATGQGQMRNTGELFF
TRBJ1-1 TRBD1 TRBV6-2/TRBV6-3 - TGTGCCAGCAGAAAGGGACAGGGTACTGAAGCTTTCTTT CASRKGQGTEAFF
TRBJ2-1 TRBD2 TRBV7-2 many TGTGCCAGCAGCTTCCTAGCGGGGACCTACAATGAGCAGTTCTTC CASSFLAGTYNEQFF
TRBJ1-3 - TRBV30 many TGTGCCTGGAGCTTAAACTCTGGAAACACCATATATTTT CAWSLNSGNTIYF
TRBJ1-1 - TRBV11-2 many TGTGCCAGCAGCCTTGGCTTTAGCAACACTGAAGCTTTCTTT CASSLGFSNTEAFF
TRBJ2-1 TRBD1 TRBV11-1 few TGTGCCAGCAGCTTAGAGAGCCCGACAGGGACGTCCTACAATGAGCAGTTCTTC CASSLESPTGTSYNEQFF
TRBJ2-5 - TRBV7-9 few TGTGCCAGCAGCTTACCGGGACACTGGGAGACCCAGTACTTC CASSLPGHWETQYF
TRBJ2-2 - TRBV6-6 few TGTGCCAGCAGCCCATCGACAGCGAACACCGGGGAGCTGTTTTTT CASSPSTANTGELFF
TRBJ1-1 - TRBV5-5 - TGTGCCAGCAGCTTCACGAGGGAGTCTGAAGCTTTCTTT CASSFTRESEAFF
TRBJ1-2 - TRBV29-1 many TGCAGCGTTGCTACATCGCAATGGGGGGCCTCCTATGGCTACACCTTC CSVATSQWGASYGYTF
TRBJ2-5 - TRBV7-9 many TGTGCCAGCAGCTTCGGGACGGGACAAGAGACCCAGTACTTC CASSFGTGQETQYF
TRBJ2-5 TRBD1 TRBV2 - TGTGCCAGCAGTGAACGTGTCAGGGGGGAGACCCAGTACTTC CASSERVRGETQYF
TRBJ1-2 TRBD1 TRBV20-1 - TGCAGTGCTTCGGACCACCGGCGGGGACAGGGGGCTGAAGGCTACACCTTC CSASDHRRGQGAEGYTF